This T cell receptor beta chain was identified in a study of cytomegalovirus exposure and HLA in healthy donors. Across the study: The 100 to 150 validation repertoires matched the approximately 700 first-cohort repertoires in platform, a later analysis reported.

General study results and limits: A few chains linked to CMV were shown in vitro to be specific for CMV antigens.

To note about this clone: The antigen is not known.

CDR3 length equals 13 residues. V lost 3 bases and J lost 0, with 8 bases in between. Germline CDR1 and CDR2: GTSNPN and SVGIG (reference sequence). The study drew the donors from its roughly 120-subject validation cohort, separate from the roughly 700-subject first cohort. Measured with immunoSEQ multiplex PCR; TCRdb has only the in-frame clones, and not every one. This sample has 100,000 to 150,000 clones; roughly 87% occur once, and the top ten carry approximately 1%. The V call is TRBV30, the J call TRBJ1-1, with D possibly TRBD1 on 6 matching bases. The sequence came from a woman aged 18 to 35 in good health and CMV-seronegative. The sample was PBMCs. Here the CDR3 DNA reads TGTGCCTGGAGCCGGACAGTGAACACTGAAGCTTTCTTT. This codes for CAWSRTVNTEAFF.